This T cell receptor (beta chain) was recovered during a study of shared clonotypes between healthy human individuals. Germline CDR1 and CDR2: MNHEY and SVGAGI. With V trimmed by 7 bases and J by 2 bases, 7 bases remained unmatched. There are 14 residues in the CDR3. Here immunoSEQ multiplex PCR was the method, and the copy in TCRdb shows in-frame clones only, minus some. Among 2 million to 2.5 million clones listed, 90% to 97% were seen once. The sequence was obtained from a man between 18 and 35 years old in good health. The sequencing input was naive CD4+ T cells sorted from blood. Subset in this sample: CD45RA+ positively selected. The rearrangement joins TRBV6-5 to TRBJ1-1; 7 bases line up with TRBD1. The CDR3, as DNA: TGTGCCAGCACCAGGGGGGGGGCAAACACTGAAGCTTTCTTT. Amino acid sequence: CASTRGGANTEAFF.